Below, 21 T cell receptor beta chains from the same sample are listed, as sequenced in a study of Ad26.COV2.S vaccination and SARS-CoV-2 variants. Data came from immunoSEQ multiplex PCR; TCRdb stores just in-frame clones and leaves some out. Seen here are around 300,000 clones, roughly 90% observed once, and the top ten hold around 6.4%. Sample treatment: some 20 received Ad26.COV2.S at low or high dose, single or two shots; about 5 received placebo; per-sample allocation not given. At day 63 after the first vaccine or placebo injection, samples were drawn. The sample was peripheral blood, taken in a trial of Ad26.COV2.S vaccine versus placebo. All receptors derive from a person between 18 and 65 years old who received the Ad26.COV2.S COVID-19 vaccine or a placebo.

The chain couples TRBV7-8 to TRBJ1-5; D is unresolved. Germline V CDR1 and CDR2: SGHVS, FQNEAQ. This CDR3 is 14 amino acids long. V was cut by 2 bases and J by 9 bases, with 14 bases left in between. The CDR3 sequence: CASSLPSLLTPQHF. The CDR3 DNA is TGTGCCAGCAGCTTACCCAGTCTCCTCACGCCCCAGCATTTT. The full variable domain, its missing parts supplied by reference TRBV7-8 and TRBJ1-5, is GAGVSQSPRYKVAKRGQDVALRCDPISGHVSLFWYQQALGQGPEFLTYFQNEAQLDKSGLPSDRFFAERPEGSVSTLKIQRTQQEDSAVYLCASSLPSLLTPQHFGDGTRLSIL.

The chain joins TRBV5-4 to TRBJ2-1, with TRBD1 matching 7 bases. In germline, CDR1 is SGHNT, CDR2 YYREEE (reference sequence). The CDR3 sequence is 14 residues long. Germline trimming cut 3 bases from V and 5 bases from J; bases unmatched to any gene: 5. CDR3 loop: CASSSRTGNNEQFF. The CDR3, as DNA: TGTGCCAGCAGCTCAAGGACAGGAAACAATGAGCAGTTCTTC. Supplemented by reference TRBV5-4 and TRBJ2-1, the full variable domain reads ETGVTQSPTHLIKTRGQQVTLRCSSQSGHNTVSWYQQALGQGPQFIFQYYREEENGRGNFPPRFSGLQFPNYSSELNVNALELDDSALYLCASSSRTGNNEQFFGPGTRLTVL.

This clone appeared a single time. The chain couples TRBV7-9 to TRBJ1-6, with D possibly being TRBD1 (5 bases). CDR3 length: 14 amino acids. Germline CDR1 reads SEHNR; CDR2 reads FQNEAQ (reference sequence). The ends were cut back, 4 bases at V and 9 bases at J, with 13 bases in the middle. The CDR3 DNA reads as TGTGCCAGCAGCTCAGCGGGGCAGGGTTCACCCCTCCACTTT. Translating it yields CASSSAGQGSPLHF.

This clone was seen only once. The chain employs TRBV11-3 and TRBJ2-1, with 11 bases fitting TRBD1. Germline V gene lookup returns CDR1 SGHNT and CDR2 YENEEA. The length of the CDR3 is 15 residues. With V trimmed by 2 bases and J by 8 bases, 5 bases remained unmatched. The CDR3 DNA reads TGTGCCAGCAGCTTATCGGGACAGGGGGTACATGAGCAGTTCTTC. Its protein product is CASSLSGQGVHEQFF. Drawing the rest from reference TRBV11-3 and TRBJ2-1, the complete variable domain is EAGVVQSPRYKIIEKKQPVAFWCNPISGHNTLYWYLQNLGQGPELLIRYENEEAVDDSQLPKDRFSAERLKGVDSTLKIQPAELGDSAVYLCASSLSGQGVHEQFFGPGTRLTVL.

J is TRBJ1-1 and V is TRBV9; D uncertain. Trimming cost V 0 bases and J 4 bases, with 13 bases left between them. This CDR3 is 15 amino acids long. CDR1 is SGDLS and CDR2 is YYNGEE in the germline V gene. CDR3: CASSVEGGWGTEAFF. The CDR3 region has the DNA TGTGCCAGCAGCGTAGAGGGAGGGTGGGGCACTGAAGCTTTCTTT.

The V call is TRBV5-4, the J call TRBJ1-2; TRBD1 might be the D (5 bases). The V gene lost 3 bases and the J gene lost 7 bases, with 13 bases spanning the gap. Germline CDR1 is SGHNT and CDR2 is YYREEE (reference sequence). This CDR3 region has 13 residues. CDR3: CASSSGGGCGYTF. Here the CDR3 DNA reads TGTGCCAGCAGCTCCGGGGGGGGGTGTGGCTACACCTTC. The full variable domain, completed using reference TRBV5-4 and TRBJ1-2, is ETGVTQSPTHLIKTRGQQVTLRCSSQSGHNTVSWYQQALGQGPQFIFQYYREEENGRGNFPPRFSGLQFPNYSSELNVNALELDDSALYLCASSSGGGCGYTFGSGTRLTVV.

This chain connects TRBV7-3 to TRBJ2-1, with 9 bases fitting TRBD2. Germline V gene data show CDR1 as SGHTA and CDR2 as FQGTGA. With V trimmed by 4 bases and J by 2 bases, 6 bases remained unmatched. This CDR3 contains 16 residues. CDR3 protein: CASSSLAGLAYNEQFF. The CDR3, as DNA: TGTGCCAGCAGCTCCCTAGCGGGACTAGCCTACAATGAGCAGTTCTTC. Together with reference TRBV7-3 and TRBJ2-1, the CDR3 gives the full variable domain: GAGVSQTPSNKVTEKGKYVELRCDPISGHTALYWYRQSLGQGPEFLIYFQGTGAADDSGLPNDRFFAVRPEGSVSTLKIQRTERGDSAVYLCASSSLAGLAYNEQFFGPGTRLTVL.

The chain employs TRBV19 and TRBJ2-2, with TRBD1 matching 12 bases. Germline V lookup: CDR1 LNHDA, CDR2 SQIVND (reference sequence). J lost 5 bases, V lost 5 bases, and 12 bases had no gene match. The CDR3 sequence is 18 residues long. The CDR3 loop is CASSARSGTGGRTGELFF. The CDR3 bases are TGTGCCAGTAGTGCTAGATCCGGGACAGGGGGCCGGACCGGGGAGCTGTTTTTT.

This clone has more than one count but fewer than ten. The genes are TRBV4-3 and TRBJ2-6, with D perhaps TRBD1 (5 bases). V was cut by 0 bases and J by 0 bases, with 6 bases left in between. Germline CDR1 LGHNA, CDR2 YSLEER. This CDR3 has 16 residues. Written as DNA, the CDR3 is TGCGCCAGCAGCCAAGACCAGGGCTCTGGGGCCAACGTCCTGACTTTC. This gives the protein CASSQDQGSGANVLTF.

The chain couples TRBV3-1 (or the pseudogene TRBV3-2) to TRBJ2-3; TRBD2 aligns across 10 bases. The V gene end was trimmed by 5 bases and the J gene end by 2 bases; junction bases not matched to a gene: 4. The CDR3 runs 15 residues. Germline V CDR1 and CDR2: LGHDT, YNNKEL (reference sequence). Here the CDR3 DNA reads TGTGCCAGCAGCGCTCTAGCGGGAGACACAGATACGCAGTATTTT. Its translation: CASSALAGDTDTQYF.

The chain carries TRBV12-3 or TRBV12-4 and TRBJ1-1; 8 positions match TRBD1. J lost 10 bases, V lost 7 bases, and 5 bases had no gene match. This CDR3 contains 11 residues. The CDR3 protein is CASTRGRGAFF. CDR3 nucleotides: TGTGCCAGCACCAGGGGGCGCGGAGCTTTCTTT.

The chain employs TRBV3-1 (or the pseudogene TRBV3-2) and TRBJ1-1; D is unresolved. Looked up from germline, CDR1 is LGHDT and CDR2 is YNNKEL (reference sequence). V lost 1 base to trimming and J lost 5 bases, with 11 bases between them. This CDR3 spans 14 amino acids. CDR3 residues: CASSQGRPDTEAFF. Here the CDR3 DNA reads TGTGCCAGCAGCCAAGGTAGGCCTGATACTGAAGCTTTCTTT.

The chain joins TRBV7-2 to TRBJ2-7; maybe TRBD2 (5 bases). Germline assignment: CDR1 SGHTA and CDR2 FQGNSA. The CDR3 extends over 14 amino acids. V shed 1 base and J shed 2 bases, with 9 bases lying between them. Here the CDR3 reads CASSLEHGTYEQYF. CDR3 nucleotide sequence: TGTGCCAGCAGCTTAGAACACGGGACCTACGAGCAGTACTTC.

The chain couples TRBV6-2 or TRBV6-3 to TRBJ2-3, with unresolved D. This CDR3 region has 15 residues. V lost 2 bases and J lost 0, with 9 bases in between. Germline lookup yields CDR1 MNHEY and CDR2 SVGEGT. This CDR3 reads CASSYEESSTDTQYF. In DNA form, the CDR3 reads TGTGCCAGCAGTTACGAGGAATCTAGCACAGATACGCAGTATTTT.

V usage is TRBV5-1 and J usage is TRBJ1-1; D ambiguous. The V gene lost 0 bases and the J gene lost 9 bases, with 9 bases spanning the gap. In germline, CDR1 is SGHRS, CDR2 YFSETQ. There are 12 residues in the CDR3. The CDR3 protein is CASSLEGVKAFF. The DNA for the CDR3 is TGCGCCAGCAGCTTGGAGGGTGTTAAAGCTTTCTTT.

The CDR3 here is CASSPGPDTQYF. The CDR3 bases are TGTGCCAGCAGCCCCGGACCAGATACGCAGTATTTT. The V call is TRBV7-6, the J call TRBJ2-3, with no clear D. This CDR3 has 12 residues. In germline, CDR1 is SGHVS, CDR2 FNYEAQ. V lost 5 bases and J lost 4, with 7 bases in between. The full variable domain, its missing parts supplied by reference TRBV7-6 and TRBJ2-3, is GAGVSQSPRYKVTKRGQDVALRCDPISGHVSLYWYRQALGQGPEFLTYFNYEAQQDKSGLPNDRFSAERPEGSISTLTIQRTEQRDSAMYRCASSPGPDTQYFGPGTRLTVL.

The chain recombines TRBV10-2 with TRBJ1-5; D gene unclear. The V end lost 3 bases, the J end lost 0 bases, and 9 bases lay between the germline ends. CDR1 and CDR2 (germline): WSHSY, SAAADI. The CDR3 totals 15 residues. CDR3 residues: CASSDIGYSNQPQHF. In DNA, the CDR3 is TGCGCCAGCAGTGACATAGGGTATAGCAATCAGCCCCAGCATTTT.

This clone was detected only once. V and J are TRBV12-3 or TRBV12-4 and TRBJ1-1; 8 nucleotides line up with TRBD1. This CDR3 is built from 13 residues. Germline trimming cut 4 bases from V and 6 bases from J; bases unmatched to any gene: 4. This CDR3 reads CASSWGTGAEAFF. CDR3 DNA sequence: TGTGCCAGCAGTTGGGGGACAGGAGCTGAAGCTTTCTTT.

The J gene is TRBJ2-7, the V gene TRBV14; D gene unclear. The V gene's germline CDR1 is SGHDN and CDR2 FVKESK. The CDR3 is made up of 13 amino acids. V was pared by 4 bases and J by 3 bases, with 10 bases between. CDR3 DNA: TGTGCCAGCAGCCCTGCCTCGGGCTACGAGCAGTACTTC. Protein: CASSPASGYEQYF.

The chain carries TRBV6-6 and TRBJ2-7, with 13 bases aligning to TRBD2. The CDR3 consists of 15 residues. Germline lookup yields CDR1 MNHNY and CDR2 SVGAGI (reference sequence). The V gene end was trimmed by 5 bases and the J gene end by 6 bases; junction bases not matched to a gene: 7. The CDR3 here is CASSLRTSGSGEQYF. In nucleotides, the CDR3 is TGTGCCAGCAGTCTACGGACTAGCGGGAGCGGCGAGCAGTACTTC.

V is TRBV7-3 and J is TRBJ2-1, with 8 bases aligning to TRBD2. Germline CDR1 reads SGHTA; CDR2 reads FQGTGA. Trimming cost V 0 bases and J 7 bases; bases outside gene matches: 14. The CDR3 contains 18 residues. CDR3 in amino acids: CASSLTGSSGASGNEQFF. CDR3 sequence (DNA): TGTGCCAGCAGCTTAACGGGAAGTAGCGGGGCGTCGGGTAATGAGCAGTTCTTC. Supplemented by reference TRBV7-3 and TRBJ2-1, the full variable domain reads GAGVSQTPSNKVTEKGKYVELRCDPISGHTALYWYRQSLGQGPEFLIYFQGTGAADDSGLPNDRFFAVRPEGSVSTLKIQRTERGDSAVYLCASSLTGSSGASGNEQFFGPGTRLTVL.